This paragraph covers one TCR beta chain sequence. Its antigen is currently unknown. The sample is drawn from a study of cytomegalovirus exposure and HLA in healthy donors. Study-level points and caveats: With later analysis, a missense DCLRE1C variant became linked to TCR beta V- and J-gene trimming. Later on, an analysis tied approximately 15,000 TCR beta sequences to HLA alleles at 0.05 false discovery rate. CMV antigen specificity was confirmed in vitro for a few CMV-associated chains.

The PCR was carried out with 60 Vbeta primers and 13 Jbeta primers. Produced via immunoSEQ multiplex PCR; TCRdb's table is partial and in-frame only. The repertoire holds 35,000 to 50,000 clones, around 85% seen once, with 2.7% in the top ten. These donors counted as nominally healthy when sampled, but unrecorded immune exposures were likely. Germline V gene lookup returns CDR1 ENHRY and CDR2 SYGVKD. This CDR3 has 13 residues. The V gene end was trimmed by 6 bases and the J gene end by 6 bases; junction bases not matched to a gene: 2. The sequence came from a man aged 50 to 60 in good health and CMV-seronegative. V and J are TRBV10-3 and TRBJ1-6, with 7 bases matching TRBD1. The sequencing input was PBMCs. For the CDR3, the DNA is TGTGCCATCAGGGGACAGACTAATTCACCCCTCCACTTT. Protein: CAIRGQTNSPLHF.